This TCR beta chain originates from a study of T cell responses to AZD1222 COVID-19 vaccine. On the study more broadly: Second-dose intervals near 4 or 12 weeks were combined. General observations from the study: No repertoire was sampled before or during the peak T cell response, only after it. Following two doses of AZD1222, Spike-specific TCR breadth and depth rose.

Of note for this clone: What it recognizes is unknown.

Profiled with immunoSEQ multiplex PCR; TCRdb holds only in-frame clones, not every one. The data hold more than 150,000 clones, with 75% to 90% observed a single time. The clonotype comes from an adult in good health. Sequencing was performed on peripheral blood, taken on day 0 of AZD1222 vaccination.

The CDR3 DNA follows: TGTGCCAGCAATTCCAATGGCGGGAGGGATACGCAGTATTTT. Its protein is CASNSNGGRDTQYF. The gene calls are TRBV2 and TRBJ2-3; TRBD2 aligns across 8 bases. After removal of 7 bases from V and 6 bases from J, the junction contained 9 bases not matched to a gene. The CDR3 is 14 residues long. The V gene's germline CDR1 is SNHLY and CDR2 FYNNEI.